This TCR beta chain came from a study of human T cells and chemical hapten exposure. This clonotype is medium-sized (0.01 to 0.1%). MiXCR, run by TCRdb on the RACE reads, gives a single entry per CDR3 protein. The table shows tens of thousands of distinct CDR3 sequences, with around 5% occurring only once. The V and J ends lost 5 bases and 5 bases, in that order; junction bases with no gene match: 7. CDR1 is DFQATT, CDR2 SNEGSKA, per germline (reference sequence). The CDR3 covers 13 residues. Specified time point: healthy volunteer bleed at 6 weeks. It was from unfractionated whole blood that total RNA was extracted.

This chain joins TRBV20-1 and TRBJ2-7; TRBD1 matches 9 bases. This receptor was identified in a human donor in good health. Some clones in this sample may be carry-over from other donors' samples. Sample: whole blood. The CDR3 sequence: CSAGRDRADEQYF. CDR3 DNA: TGCAGTGCTGGTAGGGACAGGGCGGACGAGCAGTACTTC.